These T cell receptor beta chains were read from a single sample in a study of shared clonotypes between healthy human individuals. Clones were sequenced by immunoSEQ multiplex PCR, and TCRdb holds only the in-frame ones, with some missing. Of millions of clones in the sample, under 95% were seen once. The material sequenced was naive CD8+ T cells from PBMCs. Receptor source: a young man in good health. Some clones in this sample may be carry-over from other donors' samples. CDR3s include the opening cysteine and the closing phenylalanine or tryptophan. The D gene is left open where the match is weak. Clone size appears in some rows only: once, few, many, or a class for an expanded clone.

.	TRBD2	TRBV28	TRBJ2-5	TGTGCCAGCAGTTTAGCGGGAGTCTCAGAGACCCAGTACTTC	CASSLAGVSETQYF
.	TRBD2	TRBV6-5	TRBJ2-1	TGTGCCTCGGGGGGAGGAAGCTCCTACAATGAGCAGTTCTTC	CASGGGSSYNEQFF
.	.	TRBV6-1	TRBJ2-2	TGTGCAGGAGGGGCAGGTACGAACACCGGGGAGCTGTTTTTT	CAGGAGTNTGELFF
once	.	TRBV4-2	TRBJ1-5	TGTGCCAGCAGCCAAGAGTCAGGGTTTAATAGCAATCAGCCCCAGCATTTT	CASSQESGFNSNQPQHF
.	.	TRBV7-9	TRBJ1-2	TGTGCCAGCAGCGGTATGGGCACTCATAACTATGGCTACACCTTC	CASSGMGTHNYGYTF
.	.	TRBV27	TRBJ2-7	TGTGCCAGCAGTTTACAAGCGGGACAGTACGAGCAGTACTTC	CASSLQAGQYEQYF
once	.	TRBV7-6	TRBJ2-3	TGTGCCAGCAGCTTGAGGAGGGGGAGCACAGATACGCAGTATTTT	CASSLRRGSTDTQYF
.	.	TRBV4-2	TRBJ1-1	TGTGCCAGCAGCCAAGCGGCAGGGACTGAAGCTTTCTTT	CASSQAAGTEAFF
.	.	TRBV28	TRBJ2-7	TGTGCCAGCAGCCCTCCCCAGGGTTCATACGAGCAGTACTTC	CASSPPQGSYEQYF
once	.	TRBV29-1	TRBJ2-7	TGCAGCGTTTGGGATTACGAGCAGTACTTC	CSVWDYEQYF
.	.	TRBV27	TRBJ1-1	TGTGCCAGCATCAAGACACATTCGACGGGACGCGACACTGAAGCTTTCTTT	CASIKTHSTGRDTEAFF
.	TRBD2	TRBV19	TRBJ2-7	TGTGCCAGTAAGACGGACGTCGGGAGGGGTTACGAGCAGTACTTC	CASKTDVGRGYEQYF
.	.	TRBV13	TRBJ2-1	TGTGCCAGCAGCCCCAGGGGCTTCTCCTACAATGAGCAGTTCTTC	CASSPRGFSYNEQFF
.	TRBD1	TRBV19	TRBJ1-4	TGTGCCACCGGGACAGCAAATGAAAAACTGTTTTTT	CATGTANEKLFF
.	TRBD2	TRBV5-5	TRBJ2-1	TGTGCCAGCAGCTGGACTAGCGGGAGCTCCTACAATGAGCAGTTCTTC	CASSWTSGSSYNEQFF
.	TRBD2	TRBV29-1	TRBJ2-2	TGCAGCGTTGAAGGGACTAGCGGGAGCATGGGGGAGCTGTTTTTT	CSVEGTSGSMGELFF
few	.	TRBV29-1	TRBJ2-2	TGCAGCGTCACGGGTTACACCGGGGAGCTGTTTTTT	CSVTGYTGELFF
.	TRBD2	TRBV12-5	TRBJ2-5	TGTGCTAGTCAGAGTTCACTGGCGGGAGGTCAAGAGACCCAGTACTTC	CASQSSLAGGQETQYF
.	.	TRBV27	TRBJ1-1	TGTGCCAGCAGCCAGGGTGGAGTGACTGAAGCTTTCTTT	CASSQGGVTEAFF
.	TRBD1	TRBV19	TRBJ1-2	TGTGCCAGTAGTATTTATCTGGACAGGGAGGATTTTTATGGCTACACCTTC	CASSIYLDREDFYGYTF
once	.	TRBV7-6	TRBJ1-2	TGTGCCAGCAGCTCCGGGACCCTCGCTTATGGCTACACCTTC	CASSSGTLAYGYTF
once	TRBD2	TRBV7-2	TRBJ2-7	TGTGCCAGCAGCTTACGGACTAGCGGAGCCTACGAGCAGTACTTC	CASSLRTSGAYEQYF
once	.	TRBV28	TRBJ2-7	TGTGCCAGCAGTTTATCTCCTGGGGTTGACGAGCAGTACTTC	CASSLSPGVDEQYF
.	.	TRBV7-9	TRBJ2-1	TGTGCCAGCAGCCAGATTTTCCGGAGGGCCGTCCATGAGCAGTTCTTC	CASSQIFRRAVHEQFF
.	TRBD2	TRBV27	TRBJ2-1	TGTGCCAGCAGTTCCCTTAGCGGGAGCTCCTACAATGAGCAGTTCTTC	CASSSLSGSSYNEQFF
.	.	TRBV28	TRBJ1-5	TGTGCCAGCAGCCGAGACAGTATAGGCGTTCAGCCCCAGCATTTT	CASSRDSIGVQPQHF
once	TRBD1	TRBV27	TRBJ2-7	TGTGCCAGCAGTTTAGACAGGGGGCCCAAAGAGCAGTACTTC	CASSLDRGPKEQYF
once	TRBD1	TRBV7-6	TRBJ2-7	TGTGCCAGCAGCTTAGGGACAGGGGCCTACGAGCAGTACTTC	CASSLGTGAYEQYF
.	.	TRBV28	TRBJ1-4	TGTGCCAGCAGTTTTCAGGGAGCGGGGCGGTACAAGGAAAAACTGTTTTTT	CASSFQGAGRYKEKLFF
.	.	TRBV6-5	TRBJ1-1	TGTGCCAGCAGTTATTTCAGGTGGAACACTGAAGCTTTCTTT	CASSYFRWNTEAFF
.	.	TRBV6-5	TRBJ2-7	TGTGCCAGCAGTTATGGGGTCCCCGCCACTCGTGAGCAGTACTTC	CASSYGVPATREQYF
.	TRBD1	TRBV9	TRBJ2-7	TGTGCCAGCAGCGTAGACGGGACAGGATCCTACGAGCAGTACTTC	CASSVDGTGSYEQYF
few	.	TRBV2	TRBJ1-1	TGTGCCAGCAGTGAAGCGCTTTTTGATGAAGCTTTCTTT	CASSEALFDEAFF
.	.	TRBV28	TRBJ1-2	TGTGCCAGCAGTTTAAGATATGGACAGCGCTATGGCTACACCTTC	CASSLRYGQRYGYTF
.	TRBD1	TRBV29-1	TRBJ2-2	TGCAGCGTTGCGGGACAGGGACCCGGGGAGCTGTTTTTT	CSVAGQGPGELFF
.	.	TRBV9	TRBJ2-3	TGTGCCAGCAGCGTGGAGGCAGATACGCAGTATTTT	CASSVEADTQYF
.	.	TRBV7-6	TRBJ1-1	TGTGCCAGCAGCTTAGGGCCAGGGGTCACTGAAGCTTTCTTT	CASSLGPGVTEAFF
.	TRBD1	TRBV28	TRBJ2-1	TGTGCCAGCAGTCTCGGACAGGGGGCGTTAAATGAGCAGTTCTTC	CASSLGQGALNEQFF
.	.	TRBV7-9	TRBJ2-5	TGTGCCAGCAGCCCAAGCACAGCAGAGGAGACCCAGTACTTC	CASSPSTAEETQYF
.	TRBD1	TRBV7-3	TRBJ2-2	TGTGCCAGCAGCTTGAAACGGACAGGGAGGAACACCGGGGAGCTGTTTTTT	CASSLKRTGRNTGELFF
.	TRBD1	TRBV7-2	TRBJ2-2	TGTGCCAGCAGCTCCCGGGACAGGGGGCTTTTCGGGGAGCTGTTTTTT	CASSSRDRGLFGELFF
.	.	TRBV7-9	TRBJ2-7	TGTGCCAGCAGCTCGATTGGGCTGGCAGGCCACGAGCAGTACTTC	CASSSIGLAGHEQYF
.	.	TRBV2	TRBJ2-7	TGTGCCAGCAGACGAACTAACCCCGAACCCTACGAGCAGTACTTC	CASRRTNPEPYEQYF
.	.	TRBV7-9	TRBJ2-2	TGTGCCAGCAGCGACCCGAACAGGGTTCCCGGGGAGCTGTTTTTT	CASSDPNRVPGELFF
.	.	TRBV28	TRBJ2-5	TGTGCCAGCAGTTTCACGAGGGAAGAGACCCAGTACTTC	CASSFTREETQYF
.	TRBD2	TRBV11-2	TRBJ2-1	TGTGCCAGCAGCCTGGGAGGGTCCGACAATGAGCAGTTCTTC	CASSLGGSDNEQFF
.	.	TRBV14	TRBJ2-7	TGTGCCAGCAGCCAAGATACCTTAACAGGGAGGTACGAGCAGTACTTC	CASSQDTLTGRYEQYF
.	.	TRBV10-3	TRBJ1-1	TGTGCCATCAGTGAGGTGGTGCGGGTCGAAGCTTTCTTT	CAISEVVRVEAFF
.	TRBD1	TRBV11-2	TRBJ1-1	TGTGCCAGCAGCTCAGGGGGGCCTGAAGCTTTCTTT	CASSSGGPEAFF